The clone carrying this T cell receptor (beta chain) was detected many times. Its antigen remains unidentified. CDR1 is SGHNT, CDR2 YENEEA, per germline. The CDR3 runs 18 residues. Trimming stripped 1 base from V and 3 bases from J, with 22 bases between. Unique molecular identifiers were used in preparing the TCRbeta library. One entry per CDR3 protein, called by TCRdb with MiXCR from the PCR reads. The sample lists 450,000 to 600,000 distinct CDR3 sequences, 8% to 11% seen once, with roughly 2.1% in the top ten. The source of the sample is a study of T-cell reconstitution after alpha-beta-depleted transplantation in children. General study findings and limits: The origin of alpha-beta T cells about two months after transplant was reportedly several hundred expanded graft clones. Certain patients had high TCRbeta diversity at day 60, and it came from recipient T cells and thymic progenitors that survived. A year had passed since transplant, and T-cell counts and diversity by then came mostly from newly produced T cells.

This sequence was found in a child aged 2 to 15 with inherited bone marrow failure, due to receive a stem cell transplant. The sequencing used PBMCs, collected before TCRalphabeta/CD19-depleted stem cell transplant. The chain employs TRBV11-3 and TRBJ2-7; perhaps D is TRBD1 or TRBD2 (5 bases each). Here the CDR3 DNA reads TGTGCCAGCAGCTTAGGTTTTAGGAGGACAATTGTGGGCTACGAGCAGTACTTC. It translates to CASSLGFRRTIVGYEQYF.